These T cell receptor beta chains were read from a single sample in a study of blood T cell repertoires in COVID-19. TCRdb's copy holds only in-frame clones and misses some; the assay was immunoSEQ multiplex PCR. The data show 180,000 or so clones, approximately 81% seen once. Sequencing input: peripheral blood. These receptors all stem from a woman aged 70-85 years with COVID-19, enrolled during active disease. Each CDR3 is given with its conserved first and last residue. The D gene is left open where the match is weak. The size entry is marked missing in some rows and otherwise reads once, few, many or a size class.

d_gene,j_gene,v_gene,abundance,CDR3nt,CDR3aa
NA,TRBJ1-2,TRBV5-8,NA,TGTGCCAGCAGCTCATCAGACAGCCCAACTAACTATGGCTACACCTTC,CASSSSDSPTNYGYTF
NA,TRBJ2-2,TRBV12-3/TRBV12-4,NA,TGTGCCAGCAGTTTAACTTCGCCCGGGGAGCTGTTTTTT,CASSLTSPGELFF
TRBD1,TRBJ1-2,TRBV3-1/TRBV3-2,NA,TGTGCCAGCAGCCAGACAGGGGGCCTAGGGAACTATGGCTACACCTTC,CASSQTGGLGNYGYTF
TRBD1,TRBJ1-1,TRBV7-9,NA,TGTGCCAGCAGCTCAACAGGGGCGATGAACACTGAAGCTTTCTTT,CASSSTGAMNTEAFF
NA,TRBJ1-3,TRBV23-1,NA,TGCGCCAGCAGTCTAAAATGGTGGGGGACAAACTCTGGAAACACCATATATTTT,CASSLKWWGTNSGNTIYF
NA,TRBJ1-6,TRBV14,once,TGTGCCAGCGGTGGGGGGTATTCACCCCTCCACTTT,CASGGGYSPLHF
TRBD1,TRBJ1-1,TRBV7-3,NA,TGTGCCAGCAGCTCTACCCAGGACAGGGGACCACGGAAAGCTTTCTTT,CASSSTQDRGPRKAFF
TRBD2,TRBJ2-3,TRBV6-2/TRBV6-3,NA,TGTGCCAGCAGTTTCGGACTAGCGGGGGGCCTCCCGGCGGATACGCAGTATTTT,CASSFGLAGGLPADTQYF
NA,TRBJ1-4,TRBV7-2,NA,TGTGCCAGCAGCGCCCGAACGGGGACTAATGAAAAACTGTTTTTT,CASSARTGTNEKLFF
TRBD1,TRBJ1-2,TRBV3-1/TRBV3-2,NA,TGTGCCAGCAGCCAAGATGGGACAGTCTATGGCTACACCTTC,CASSQDGTVYGYTF
NA,TRBJ1-2,TRBV4-1,NA,TGCGCCAGCAGCCTTAAGGGGCTGGGGGGTGGCTACACCTTC,CASSLKGLGGGYTF
NA,TRBJ2-1,TRBV28,NA,TGTGCCAGCAGTTTTTATAACAATGAGCAGTTCTTC,CASSFYNNEQFF
NA,TRBJ2-5,TRBV5-1,once,TGCGCCAGCAGCTTGGTTGTTAGCAAGGAAGAGACCCAGTACTTC,CASSLVVSKEETQYF
TRBD2,TRBJ2-1,TRBV19,once,TGTGCCAGTAGTACGTTAGCGGGAGGGCCAAAGAATGAGCAGTTCTTC,CASSTLAGGPKNEQFF
NA,TRBJ2-7,TRBV6-5,NA,TGTGCCAGCAGTTACGGCAATCCCCCCTACGAGCAGTACTTC,CASSYGNPPYEQYF
TRBD1,TRBJ1-2,TRBV19,NA,TGTGCCAGTAGCCTGCCGGGACAGGGGAACTATGGCTACACCTTC,CASSLPGQGNYGYTF
NA,TRBJ1-4,TRBV28,few,TGTGCCAGCAGTTCCCCGGGAGGGGGAATAGAAAAACTGTTTTTT,CASSSPGGGIEKLFF
TRBD1,TRBJ1-2,TRBV3-1/TRBV3-2,once,TGTGCCAGCAGCCAAGGGGACAGGGTTTATGGCTACACCTTC,CASSQGDRVYGYTF
TRBD1,TRBJ1-4,TRBV7-9,NA,TGTGCCAGCAGCTTATACTTAGGGGACAGCGGAAACCAAAATGAAAAACTGTTTTTT,CASSLYLGDSGNQNEKLFF
NA,TRBJ1-6,TRBV3-1/TRBV3-2,NA,TGTGCCAGCAGCCACACGGCCTATAATTCACCCCTCCACTTT,CASSHTAYNSPLHF
NA,TRBJ1-2,TRBV5-4,NA,TGTGCCAGCTCGCCAGGGCCCCTTAACTATGGCTACACCTTC,CASSPGPLNYGYTF
TRBD1,TRBJ1-1,TRBV28,NA,TGTGCCAGCAGCCGATTCGGACAGGGTGAAGCTTTCTTT,CASSRFGQGEAFF
TRBD2,TRBJ2-4,TRBV19,NA,TGTGCCAGTAGTCTATGGACTAGCGGGGTCGAAAACATTCAGTACTTC,CASSLWTSGVENIQYF
TRBD2,TRBJ2-3,TRBV7-2,few,TGTGCCAGCAGCTGGGGGGGACGGAGCACAGATACGCAGTATTTT,CASSWGGRSTDTQYF
TRBD2,TRBJ2-1,TRBV7-2,once,TGTGCCAGCAGCGACCTACTAGCGGGAGTACACAATGAGCAGTTCTTC,CASSDLLAGVHNEQFF
NA,TRBJ2-3,TRBV3-1/TRBV3-2,once,TGTGCCAGCAGCCATCCAGGGGTACCTAGCACAGATACGCAGTATTTT,CASSHPGVPSTDTQYF
NA,TRBJ2-2,TRBV14,NA,TGTGCCAGCAGCCGCAGGGGTACCGGGGAGCTGTTTTTT,CASSRRGTGELFF
NA,TRBJ2-6,TRBV19,NA,TGTGCCAGTAGTCCCTTTGATTCTAACTCTGGGGCCAACGTCCTGACTTTC,CASSPFDSNSGANVLTF
NA,TRBJ2-7,TRBV7-7,NA,TGTGCTAGCAGCTTAGGCCCGGGTGGGAGCTCCTACGAGCAGTACTTC,CASSLGPGGSSYEQYF